This T cell receptor (beta chain) derives from a study of T-cell memory formation after mild COVID-19 (dated by TCRdb to about 2021). Notes on the research overall: Most TCR sequence clusters were specific to one of the two donors. In two donors, T-cell clones that expanded and contracted after mild COVID-19 were followed by sequencing TCRalpha and TCRbeta repertoires longitudinally. Two young, previously healthy adult volunteers made up the cohort, one male and one female.

Ficoll-Paque density gradient centrifugation was the method used to isolate PBMCs. For sequencing, an Illumina NovaSeq 6000 was employed. cDNA libraries for TCRalpha and TCRbeta were prepared by 5'RACE using constant-segment primers, with sample barcodes and unique molecular identifiers added. Trizol reagent was used to extract RNA from every sample. Library amplification was performed in two PCR steps, and a second sample barcode and Illumina TruSeq adapters were introduced in the second step. Sequencing of libraries was performed on an Illumina NovaSeq with 2 x 150 bp paired-end reads. Regarding the original processing steps: With migec v1.2.7, reads were demultiplexed and then collapsed into UMI-guided consensus sequences. Using mixcr v2.1.11, UMI consensuses were aligned to TRA and TRB V and J templates and then assembled into clonotypes. A clonotype was counted as expanded or contracted only when both edgeR and NoisET called the clonotype significant, with the noise models trained on biological replicates. For edgeR calls, a false discovery rate-adjusted p below 0.01 and a log2 fold-change threshold of 1 were applied. As an exploratory analysis of dynamics, PCA with hierarchical clustering was applied to max-normalized trajectories of the 1000 most abundant clonotypes. Separately sequenced CD4+ and CD8+ repertoires were used to assign the CD4 or CD8 phenotype of responding clones. The public reads were reprocessed in TCRdb via fastp at Q25 and MiXCR, keeping in-frame beta chains. Rows merge per CDR3 protein into single entries with the most common DNA and genes. V and J calls and clone size were set by TCRdb, not the authors. The sample data list fewer than 450,000 distinct CDR3 sequences, and around a fifth of these were observed just once. Approximately 13% of the sample is taken by the ten largest.

Via the germline V gene, CDR1 is SGHRS and CDR2 YFSETQ. Trimmed from V: 3 bases; trimmed from J: 7 bases; junction bases lacking a gene match: 6. The CDR3 spans 14 residues, from the cysteine through the phenylalanine. CDR3 DNA is the only sequence kept; it has 42 bases, read in frame from the first base. Findings and caveats that apply to the study as a whole: SARS-CoV-2 specificity of the second-wave clones peaking on day 37 was not confirmed. Only two mild cases were covered in the study, and larger cohorts including severe cases with pre-infection samples were considered necessary. Clones contracting from day 15 to 85 had balanced CD4/CD8 phenotypes, while a second wave expanding from day 15 to 37 was biased towards CD4+. Contracting CD4+ clones were found mainly in CM and EM memory subsets, while CD8+ clones were enriched in EMRA. Some responding clones were detected in pre-infection memory, which suggested that pre-existing cross-reactive memory T cells had joined the SARS-CoV-2 response.

This clonotype was observed a few times. Its antigen is currently not known. Within one base of it there is no much larger clone, and no base qualities were kept. Rearrangement joined TRBV5-1 to TRBJ2-1; the central 8 bases match TRBD1. Sequenced: PBMCs or a T cell subset sorted from them (not recorded which). The sequence was obtained from an adult woman who had mild COVID-19 (a few samples of this study predate the infection). The sample titles of this study are shuffled in the database, so cell type and time point are left out; the donor was told from shared clones. The encoded CDR3 is CASSSTGVWNEQFF. In nucleotide form, the sequence is TGCGCCAGCAGCTCGACAGGGGTGTGGAATGAGCAGTTCTTC.